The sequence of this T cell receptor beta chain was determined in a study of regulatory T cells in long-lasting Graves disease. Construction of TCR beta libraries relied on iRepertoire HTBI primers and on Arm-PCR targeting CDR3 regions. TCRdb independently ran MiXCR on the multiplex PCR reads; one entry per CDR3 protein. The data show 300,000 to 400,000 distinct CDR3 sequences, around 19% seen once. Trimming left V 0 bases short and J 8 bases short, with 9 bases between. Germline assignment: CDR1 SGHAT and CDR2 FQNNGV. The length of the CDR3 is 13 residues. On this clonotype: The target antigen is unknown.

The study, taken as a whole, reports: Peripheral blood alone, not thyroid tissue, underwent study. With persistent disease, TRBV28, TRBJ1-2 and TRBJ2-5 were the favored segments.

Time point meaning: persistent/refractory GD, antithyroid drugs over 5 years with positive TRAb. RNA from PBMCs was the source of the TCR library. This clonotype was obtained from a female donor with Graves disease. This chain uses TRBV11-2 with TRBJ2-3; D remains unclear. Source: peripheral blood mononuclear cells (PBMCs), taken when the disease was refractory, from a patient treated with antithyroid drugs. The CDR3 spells CASSLDARSTQYF. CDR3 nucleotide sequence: TGTGCCAGCAGCTTAGATGCGCGGTCTACGCAGTATTTT.